This TCR beta chain was identified during a study of T cell repertoires in cytomegalovirus infection. Study in general: Through public TCR beta signatures, both CMV infection and matching HLA type were indicated. Study results and caveats: Carriers of CMV plus the relevant HLA were identified by cumulative public TCR beta family frequency. There were HLA-C-restricted CMV-specific TCR beta clonotypes dominating the ex vivo response.

About this clonotype itself: Its antigen remains unknown.

From the reads, TCRdb called clonotypes with MiXCR, one entry per CDR3 protein. The sample has approximately 500,000 distinct CDR3 sequences; around 27% are singletons. Germline assignment: CDR1 SGDLS and CDR2 YYNGEE. V was shortened by 0 bases and J by 10 bases, with 11 bases between the two germline ends. This CDR3 region has 13 residues. This rearrangement joins TRBV9 to TRBJ2-1; weak D call: TRBD2 (5 bases). Sequencing was carried out using PBMCs. The TCR comes from a human donor in good health (CMV status not recorded). Some clones in this sample may be carry-over from other donors' samples. The CDR3 sequence: CASSVELASEQFF. DNA of the CDR3: TGTGCCAGCAGCGTAGAGCTCGCTAGCGAGCAGTTCTTC.